This TCR beta chain was recorded in a study of CD8+ T cells in alopecia areata. Sequencing templates came from extracted RNA that was reverse transcribed into cDNA. Profiling relied on immunoSEQ multiplex PCR, and the TCRdb table lists in-frame clones only, not all of them. The data hold under 65,000 clones, with roughly 47% observed a single time. The TCR sequence derives from a human donor with alopecia areata. The specimen was NKG2D-low CD8+ T cells sorted from blood.

CDR3 nucleotides: TGTGCCAGCAGCTCACGGGACAGGGCCACAGATACGCAGTATTTT. This encodes CASSSRDRATDTQYF. V is TRBV7-9 and J is TRBJ2-3; TRBD1 matches at 9 bases. Losses at the gene ends were 4 bases for V and 2 bases for J; bases not matched to a gene: 4. The germline gives CDR1 SEHNR, CDR2 FQNEAQ (reference sequence). CDR3 length equals 15 residues.